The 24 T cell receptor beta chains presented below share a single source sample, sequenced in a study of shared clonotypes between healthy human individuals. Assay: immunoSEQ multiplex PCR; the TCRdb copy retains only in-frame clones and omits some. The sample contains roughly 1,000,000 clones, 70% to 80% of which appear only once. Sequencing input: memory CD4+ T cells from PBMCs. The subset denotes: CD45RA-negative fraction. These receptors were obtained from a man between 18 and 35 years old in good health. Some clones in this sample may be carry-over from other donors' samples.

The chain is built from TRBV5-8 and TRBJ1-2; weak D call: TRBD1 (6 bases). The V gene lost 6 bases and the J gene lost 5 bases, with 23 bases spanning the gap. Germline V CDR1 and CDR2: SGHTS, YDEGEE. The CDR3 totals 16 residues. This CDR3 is CASTPRGPSGQYGYTF. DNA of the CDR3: TGTGCCAGCACTCCCCGGGGGCCGAGTGGCCAGTATGGCTACACCTTC.

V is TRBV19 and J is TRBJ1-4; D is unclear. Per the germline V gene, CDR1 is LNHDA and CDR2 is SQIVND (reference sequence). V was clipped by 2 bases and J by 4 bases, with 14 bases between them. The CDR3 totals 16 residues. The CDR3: CASSIRAPGGNEKLFF. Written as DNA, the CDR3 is TGTGCCAGTAGTATAAGGGCGCCGGGCGGTAATGAAAAACTGTTTTTT.

This CDR3 reads CASSVGVRDLQFF. CDR3 DNA sequence: TGTGCCAGCAGCGTAGGTGTCAGGGATCTGCAGTTCTTC. This chain links TRBV9 with TRBJ2-1; tentative D call: TRBD1 (5 bases). Between the trimmed V and J ends, which lost 0 bases and 12 bases, there was a span of 13 bases. This CDR3 spans 13 amino acids. Germline CDR1 is SGDLS and CDR2 is YYNGEE.

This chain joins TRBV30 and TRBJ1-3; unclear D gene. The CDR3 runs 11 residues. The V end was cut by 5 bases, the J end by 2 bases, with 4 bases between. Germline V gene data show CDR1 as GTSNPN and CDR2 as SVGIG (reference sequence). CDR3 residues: CAWGPGNTIYF. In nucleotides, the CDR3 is TGTGCCTGGGGGCCTGGAAACACCATATATTTT. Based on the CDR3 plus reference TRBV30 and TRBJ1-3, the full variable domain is SQTIHQWPATLVQPVGSPLSLECTVEGTSNPNLYWYRQAAGRGLQLLFYSVGIGQISSEVPQNLSASRPQDRQFILSSKKLLLSDSGFYLCAWGPGNTIYFGEGSWLTVV.

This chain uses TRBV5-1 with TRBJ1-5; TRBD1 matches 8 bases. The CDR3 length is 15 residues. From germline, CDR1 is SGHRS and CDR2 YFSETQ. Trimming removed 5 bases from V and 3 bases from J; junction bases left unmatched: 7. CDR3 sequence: CASRREDRDNQPQHF. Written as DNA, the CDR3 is TGCGCCAGCAGACGCGAGGACAGGGACAATCAGCCCCAGCATTTT.

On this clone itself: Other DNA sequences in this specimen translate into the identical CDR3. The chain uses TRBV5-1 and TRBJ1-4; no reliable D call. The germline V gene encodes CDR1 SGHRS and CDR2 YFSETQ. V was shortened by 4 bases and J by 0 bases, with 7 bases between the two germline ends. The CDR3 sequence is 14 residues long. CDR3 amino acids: CASSREATNEKLFF. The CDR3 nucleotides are TGCGCCAGCAGCCGAGAAGCAACTAATGAAAAACTGTTTTTT.

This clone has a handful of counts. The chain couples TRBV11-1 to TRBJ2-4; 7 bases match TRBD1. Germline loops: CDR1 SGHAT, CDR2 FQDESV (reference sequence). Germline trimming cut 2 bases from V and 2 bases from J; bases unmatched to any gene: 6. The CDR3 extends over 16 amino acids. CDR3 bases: TGTGCCAGCAGCTTACCCCCGACAGGGACCAAAAACATTCAGTACTTC. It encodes CASSLPPTGTKNIQYF.

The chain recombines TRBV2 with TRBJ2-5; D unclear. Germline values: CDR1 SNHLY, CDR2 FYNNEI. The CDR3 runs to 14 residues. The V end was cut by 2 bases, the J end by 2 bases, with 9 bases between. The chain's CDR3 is CASSEITPQETQYF. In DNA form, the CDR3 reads TGTGCCAGCAGTGAAATAACCCCACAAGAGACCCAGTACTTC.

The DNA of the CDR3 is TGTGCCAGCAGTCGACAGGGTCCCAGTGAGCAGTTCTTC. It is translated as CASSRQGPSEQFF. The genes are TRBV6-6 and TRBJ2-1; 7 nucleotides match TRBD1. Germline lookup yields CDR1 MNHNY and CDR2 SVGAGI (reference sequence). Trimming cost V 5 bases and J 9 bases; bases outside gene matches: 7. The length of the CDR3 is 13 residues.

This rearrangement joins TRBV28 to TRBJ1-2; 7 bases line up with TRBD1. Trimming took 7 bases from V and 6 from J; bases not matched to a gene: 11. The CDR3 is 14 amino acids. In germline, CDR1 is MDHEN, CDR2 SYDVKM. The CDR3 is CASIPSGGGNGYTF. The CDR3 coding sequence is TGTGCCAGCATCCCTTCAGGGGGTGGTAATGGCTACACCTTC.

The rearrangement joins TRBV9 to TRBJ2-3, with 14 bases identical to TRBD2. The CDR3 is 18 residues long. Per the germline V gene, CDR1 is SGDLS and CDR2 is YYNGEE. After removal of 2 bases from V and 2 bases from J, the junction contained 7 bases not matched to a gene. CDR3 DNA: TGTGCCAGCAGCGTTGGACTAGCGGGAGGCTCCGACACAGATACGCAGTATTTT. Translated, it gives CASSVGLAGGSDTDTQYF.

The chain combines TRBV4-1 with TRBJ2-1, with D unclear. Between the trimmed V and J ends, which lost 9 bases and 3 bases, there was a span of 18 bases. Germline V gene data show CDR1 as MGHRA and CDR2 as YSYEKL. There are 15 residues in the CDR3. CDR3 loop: CASAVALGIYNEQFF. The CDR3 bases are TGCGCCAGTGCGGTGGCGCTTGGCATCTACAATGAGCAGTTCTTC.

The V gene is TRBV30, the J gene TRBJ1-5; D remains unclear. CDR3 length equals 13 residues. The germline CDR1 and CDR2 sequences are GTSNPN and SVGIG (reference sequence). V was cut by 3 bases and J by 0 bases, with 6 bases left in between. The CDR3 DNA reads TGTGCCTGGAGGGCATCTAGCAATCAGCCCCAGCATTTT. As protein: CAWRASSNQPQHF.

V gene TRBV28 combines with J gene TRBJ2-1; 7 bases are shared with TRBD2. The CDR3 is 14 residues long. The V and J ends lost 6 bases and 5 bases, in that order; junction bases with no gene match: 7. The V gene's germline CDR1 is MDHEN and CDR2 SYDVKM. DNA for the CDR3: TGTGCCAGCAGGGGAGGGACGGTAGACAATGAGCAGTTCTTC. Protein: CASRGGTVDNEQFF.

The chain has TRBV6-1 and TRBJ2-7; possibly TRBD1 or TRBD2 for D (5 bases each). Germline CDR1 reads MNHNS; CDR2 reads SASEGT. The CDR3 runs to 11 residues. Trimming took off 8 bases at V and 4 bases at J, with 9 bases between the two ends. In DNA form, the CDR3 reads TGTGCCAGCCTCAGGGAGTACGAGCAGTACTTC. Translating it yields CASLREYEQYF.

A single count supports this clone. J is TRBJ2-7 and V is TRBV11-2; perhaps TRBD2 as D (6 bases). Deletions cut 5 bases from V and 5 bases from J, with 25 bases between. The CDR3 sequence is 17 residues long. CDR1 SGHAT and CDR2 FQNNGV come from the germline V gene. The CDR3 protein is CASSPLTGGGINHEQYF. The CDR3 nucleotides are TGTGCCAGCAGCCCCTTAACGGGCGGCGGGATAAACCACGAGCAGTACTTC.

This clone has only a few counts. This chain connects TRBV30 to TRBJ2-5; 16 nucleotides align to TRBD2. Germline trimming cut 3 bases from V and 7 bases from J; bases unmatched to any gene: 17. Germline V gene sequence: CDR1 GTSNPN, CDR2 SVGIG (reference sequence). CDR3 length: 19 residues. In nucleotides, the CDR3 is TGTGCCTGGAGGGGACTGTTGGGGACTAGCGGGAGGGCCGAGGGGACCCAGTACTTC. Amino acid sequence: CAWRGLLGTSGRAEGTQYF.

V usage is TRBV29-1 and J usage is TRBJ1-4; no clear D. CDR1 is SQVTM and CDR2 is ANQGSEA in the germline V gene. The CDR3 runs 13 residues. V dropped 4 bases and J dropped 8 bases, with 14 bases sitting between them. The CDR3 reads CSVGAPFREKLFF. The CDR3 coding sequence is TGCAGCGTTGGGGCTCCCTTTCGGGAAAAACTGTTTTTT.

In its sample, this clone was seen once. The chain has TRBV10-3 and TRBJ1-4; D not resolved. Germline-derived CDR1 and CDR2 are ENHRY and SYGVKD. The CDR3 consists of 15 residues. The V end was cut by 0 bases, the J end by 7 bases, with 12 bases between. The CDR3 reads CAISESGQFGEKLFF. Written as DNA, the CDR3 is TGTGCCATCAGTGAGTCTGGGCAGTTTGGTGAAAAACTGTTTTTT.

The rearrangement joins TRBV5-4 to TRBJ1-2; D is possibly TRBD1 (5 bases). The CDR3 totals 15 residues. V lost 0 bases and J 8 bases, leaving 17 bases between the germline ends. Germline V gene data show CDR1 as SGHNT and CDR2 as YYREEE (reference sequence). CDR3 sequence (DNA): TGTGCCAGCAGCTTGGCTCTAAACCCAGGGCGGGGCTACACCTTC. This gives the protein CASSLALNPGRGYTF. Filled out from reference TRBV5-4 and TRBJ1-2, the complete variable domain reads ETGVTQSPTHLIKTRGQQVTLRCSSQSGHNTVSWYQQALGQGPQFIFQYYREEENGRGNFPPRFSGLQFPNYSSELNVNALELDDSALYLCASSLALNPGRGYTFGSGTRLTVV.

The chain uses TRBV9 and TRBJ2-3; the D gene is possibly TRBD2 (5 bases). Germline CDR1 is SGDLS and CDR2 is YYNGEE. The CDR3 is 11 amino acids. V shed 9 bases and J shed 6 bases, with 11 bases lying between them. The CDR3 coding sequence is TGTGCCACGGACTGCTCGGATACGCAGTATTTT. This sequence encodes CATDCSDTQYF.

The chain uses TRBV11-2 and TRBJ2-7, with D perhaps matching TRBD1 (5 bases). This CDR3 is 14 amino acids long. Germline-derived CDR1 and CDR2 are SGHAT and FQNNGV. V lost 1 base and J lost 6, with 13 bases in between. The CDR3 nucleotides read TGTGCCAGCAGCTTAGGGGCAGGGTTGGGCGAGCAGTACTTC. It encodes CASSLGAGLGEQYF.

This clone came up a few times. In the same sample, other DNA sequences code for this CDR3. The CDR3 is CASSRTQETQYF. In DNA, the CDR3 is TGTGCCAGCTCACGGACACAAGAGACCCAGTACTTC. The genes are TRBV18 and TRBJ2-5; maybe TRBD1 (5 bases). The CDR3 runs to 12 residues. V was trimmed by 4 bases and J by 2 bases, leaving 5 bases between them. CDR1 KGHSH and CDR2 LQKENI come from the germline V gene.

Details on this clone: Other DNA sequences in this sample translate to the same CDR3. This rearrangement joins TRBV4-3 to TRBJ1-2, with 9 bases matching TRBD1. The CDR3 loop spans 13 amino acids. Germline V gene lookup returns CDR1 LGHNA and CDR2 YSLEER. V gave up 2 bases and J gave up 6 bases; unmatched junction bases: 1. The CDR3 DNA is TGCGCCAGCAGCCAAAACAGGGGGCATGGCTACACCTTC. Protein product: CASSQNRGHGYTF.